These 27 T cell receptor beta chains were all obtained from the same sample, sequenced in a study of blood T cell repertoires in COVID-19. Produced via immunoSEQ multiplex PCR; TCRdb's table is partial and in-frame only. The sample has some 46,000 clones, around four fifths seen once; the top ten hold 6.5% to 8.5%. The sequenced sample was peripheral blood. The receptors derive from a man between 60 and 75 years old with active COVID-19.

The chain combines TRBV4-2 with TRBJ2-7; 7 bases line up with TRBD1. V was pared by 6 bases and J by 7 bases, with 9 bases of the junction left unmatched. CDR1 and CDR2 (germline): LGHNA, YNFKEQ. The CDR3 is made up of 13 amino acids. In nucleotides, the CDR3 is TGTGCCAGCAGGAGGGGGCCCGGGGTGGAGCAGTACTTC. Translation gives CASRRGPGVEQYF.

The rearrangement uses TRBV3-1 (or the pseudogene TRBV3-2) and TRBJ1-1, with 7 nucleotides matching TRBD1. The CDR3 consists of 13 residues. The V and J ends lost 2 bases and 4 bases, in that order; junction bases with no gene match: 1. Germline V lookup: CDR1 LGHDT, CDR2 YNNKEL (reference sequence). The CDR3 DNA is TGTGCCAGCAGCCAACAGGGGGGCACTGAAGCTTTCTTT. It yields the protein CASSQQGGTEAFF.

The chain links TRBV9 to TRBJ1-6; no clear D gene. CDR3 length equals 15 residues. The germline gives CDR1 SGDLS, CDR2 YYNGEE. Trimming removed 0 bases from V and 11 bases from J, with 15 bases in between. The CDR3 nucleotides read TGTGCCAGCAGCGTAGATGACGGAGCTAGTCCACCCCTCCACTTT. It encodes CASSVDDGASPPLHF.

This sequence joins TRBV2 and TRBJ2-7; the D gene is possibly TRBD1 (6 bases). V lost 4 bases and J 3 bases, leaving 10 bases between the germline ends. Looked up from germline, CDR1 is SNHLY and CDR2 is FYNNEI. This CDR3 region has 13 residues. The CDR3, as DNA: TGTGCCAGCAGTGGACAGGCCGACTACGAGCAGTACTTC. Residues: CASSGQADYEQYF. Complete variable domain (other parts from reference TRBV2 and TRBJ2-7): EPEVTQTPSHQVTQMGQEVILRCVPISNHLYFYWYRQILGQKVEFLVSFYNNEISEKSEIFDDQFSVERPDGSNFTLKIRSTKLEDSAMYFCASSGQADYEQYFGPGTRLTVT.

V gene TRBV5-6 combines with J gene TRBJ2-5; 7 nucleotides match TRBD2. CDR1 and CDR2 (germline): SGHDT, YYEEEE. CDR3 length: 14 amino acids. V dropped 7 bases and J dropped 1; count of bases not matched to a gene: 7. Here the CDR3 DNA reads TGTGCCAGCTTTACGGGGGGTCTCCAAGAGACCCAGTACTTC. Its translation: CASFTGGLQETQYF.

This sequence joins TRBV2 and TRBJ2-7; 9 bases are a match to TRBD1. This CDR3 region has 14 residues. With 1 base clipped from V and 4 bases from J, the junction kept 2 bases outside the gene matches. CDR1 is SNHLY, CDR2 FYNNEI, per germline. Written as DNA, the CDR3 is TGTGCCAGCAGTGAAGGGACAGGGGATTACGAGCAGTACTTC. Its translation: CASSEGTGDYEQYF.

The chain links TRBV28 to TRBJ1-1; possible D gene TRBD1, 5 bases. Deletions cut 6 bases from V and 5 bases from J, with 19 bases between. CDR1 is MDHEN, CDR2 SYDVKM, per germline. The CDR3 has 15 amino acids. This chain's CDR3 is CASRPNPGMRTEAFF. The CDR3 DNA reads TGTGCCAGCAGACCAAACCCAGGGATGAGAACTGAAGCTTTCTTT.

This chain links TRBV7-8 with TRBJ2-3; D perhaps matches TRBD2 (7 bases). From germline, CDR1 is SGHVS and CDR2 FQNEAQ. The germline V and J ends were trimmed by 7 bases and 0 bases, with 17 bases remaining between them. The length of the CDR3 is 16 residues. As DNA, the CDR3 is TGTGCCAGCACCCTGGGGGGGCTAGCGAGCACAGATACGCAGTATTTT. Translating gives CASTLGGLASTDTQYF.

The CDR3 spells CSVGAPPAYGYTF. The CDR3 nucleotides are TGCAGCGTTGGAGCCCCGCCTGCCTATGGCTACACCTTC. This rearrangement joins TRBV29-1 to TRBJ1-2; unclear D gene. V dropped 4 bases and J dropped 4 bases, with 13 bases sitting between them. This CDR3 has 13 amino acids. Germline values: CDR1 SQVTM, CDR2 ANQGSEA.

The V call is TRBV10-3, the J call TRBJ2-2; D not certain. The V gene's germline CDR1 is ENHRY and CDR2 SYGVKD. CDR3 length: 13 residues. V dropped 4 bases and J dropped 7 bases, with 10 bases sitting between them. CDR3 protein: CAISVDAVGELFF. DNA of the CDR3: TGTGCCATCAGTGTCGATGCGGTCGGGGAGCTGTTTTTT.

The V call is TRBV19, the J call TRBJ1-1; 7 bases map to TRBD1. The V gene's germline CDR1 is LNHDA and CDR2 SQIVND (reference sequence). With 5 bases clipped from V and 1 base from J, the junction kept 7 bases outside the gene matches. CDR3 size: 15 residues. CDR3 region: CASSAPGTENTEAFF. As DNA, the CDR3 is TGTGCCAGTAGTGCCCCCGGGACAGAGAACACTGAAGCTTTCTTT. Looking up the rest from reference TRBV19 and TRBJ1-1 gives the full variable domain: DGGITQSPKYLFRKEGQNVTLSCEQNLNHDAMYWYRQDPGQGLRLIYYSQIVNDFQKGDIAEGYSVSREKKESFPLTVTSAQKNPTAFYLCASSAPGTENTEAFFGQGTRLTVV.

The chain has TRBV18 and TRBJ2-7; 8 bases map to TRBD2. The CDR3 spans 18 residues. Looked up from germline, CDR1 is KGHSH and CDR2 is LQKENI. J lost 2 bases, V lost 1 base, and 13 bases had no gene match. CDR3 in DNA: TGTGCCAGCTCACCACTTCCTAGCGGGTATAAGGGCCCCTACGAGCAGTACTTC. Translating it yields CASSPLPSGYKGPYEQYF.

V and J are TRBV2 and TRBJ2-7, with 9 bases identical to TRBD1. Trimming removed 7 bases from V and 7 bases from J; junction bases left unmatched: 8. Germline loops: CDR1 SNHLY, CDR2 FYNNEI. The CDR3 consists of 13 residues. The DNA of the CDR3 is TGTGCCAGCACAGGGACAGGGATATTAGAGCAGTACTTC. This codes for CASTGTGILEQYF.

CDR3 region: CASSFTGNTEAFF. CDR3 nucleotides: TGTGCCAGCAGCTTTACAGGGAACACTGAAGCTTTCTTT. The rearrangement uses TRBV5-8 and TRBJ1-1; TRBD1 might be the D (5 bases). The CDR3 is 13 amino acids. The V gene lost 2 bases and the J gene lost 1 base, with 6 bases spanning the gap. Germline lookup yields CDR1 SGHTS and CDR2 YDEGEE.

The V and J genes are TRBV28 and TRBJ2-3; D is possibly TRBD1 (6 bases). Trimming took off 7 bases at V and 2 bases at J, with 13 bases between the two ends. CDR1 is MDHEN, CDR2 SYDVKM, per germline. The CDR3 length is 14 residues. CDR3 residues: CASNTGSYTDTQYF. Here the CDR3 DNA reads TGTGCCAGCAACACAGGGTCCTACACAGATACGCAGTATTTT.

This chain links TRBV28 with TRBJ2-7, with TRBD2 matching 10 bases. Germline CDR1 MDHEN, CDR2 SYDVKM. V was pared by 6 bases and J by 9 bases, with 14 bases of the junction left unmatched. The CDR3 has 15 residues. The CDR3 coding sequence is TGTGCCAGCAGGTTTCGACTAGCGGGTCCTCAATCGCAGTACTTC. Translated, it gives CASRFRLAGPQSQYF.

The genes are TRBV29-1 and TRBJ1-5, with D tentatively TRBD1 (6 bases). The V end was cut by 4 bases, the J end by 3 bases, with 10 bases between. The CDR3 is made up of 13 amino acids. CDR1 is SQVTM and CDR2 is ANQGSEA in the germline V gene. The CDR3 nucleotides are TGCAGCGTTGTGGACAGCTTCAATCAGCCCCAGCATTTT. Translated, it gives CSVVDSFNQPQHF.

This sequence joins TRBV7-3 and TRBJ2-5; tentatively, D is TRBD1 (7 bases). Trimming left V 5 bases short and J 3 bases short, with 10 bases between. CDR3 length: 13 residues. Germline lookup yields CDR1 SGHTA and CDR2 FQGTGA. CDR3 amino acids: CASSRGTEETQYF. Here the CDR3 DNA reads TGTGCCAGCAGCCGGGGGACAGAAGAGACCCAGTACTTC.

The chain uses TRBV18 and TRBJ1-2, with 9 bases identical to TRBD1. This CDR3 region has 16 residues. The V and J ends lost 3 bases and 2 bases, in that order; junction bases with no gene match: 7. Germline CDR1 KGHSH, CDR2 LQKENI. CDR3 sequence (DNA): TGTGCCAGCTCACCGTTACAGGGGGCAGAAAACTATGGCTACACCTTC. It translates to CASSPLQGAENYGYTF.

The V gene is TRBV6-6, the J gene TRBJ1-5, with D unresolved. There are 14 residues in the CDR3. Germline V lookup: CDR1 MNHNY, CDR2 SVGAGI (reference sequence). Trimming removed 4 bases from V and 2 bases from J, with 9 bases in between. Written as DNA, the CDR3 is TGTGCCAGCAGTTCCGACAACGGCAATCAGCCCCAGCATTTT. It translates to CASSSDNGNQPQHF.

CDR3 in DNA: TGTGCCAGCAGTTCGAGGTACGAGCAGTACTTC. Amino acid sequence: CASSSRYEQYF. The chain carries TRBV6-5 and TRBJ2-7; D is ambiguous. CDR1 and CDR2 from the germline V gene are MNHEY and SVGAGI. This CDR3 is 11 amino acids long. The V and J ends lost 4 bases and 4 bases respectively, with 5 bases between them.

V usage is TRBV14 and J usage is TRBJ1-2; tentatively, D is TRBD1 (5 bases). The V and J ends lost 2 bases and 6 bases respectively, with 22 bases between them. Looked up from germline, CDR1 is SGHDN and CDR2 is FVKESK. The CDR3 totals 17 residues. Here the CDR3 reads CASSQLDRATGAHGYTF. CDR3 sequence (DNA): TGTGCCAGCAGCCAACTTGACAGAGCCACTGGGGCTCATGGCTACACCTTC. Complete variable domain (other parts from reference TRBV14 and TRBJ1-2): EAGVTQFPSHSVIEKGQTVTLRCDPISGHDNLYWYRRVMGKEIKFLLHFVKESKQDESGMPNNRFLAERTGGTYSTLKVQPAELEDSGVYFCASSQLDRATGAHGYTFGSGTRLTVV.

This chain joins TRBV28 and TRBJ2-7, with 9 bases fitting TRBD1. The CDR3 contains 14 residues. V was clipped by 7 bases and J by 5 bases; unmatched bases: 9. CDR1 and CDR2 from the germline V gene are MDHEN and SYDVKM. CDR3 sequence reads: CASITGTGSHEQYF. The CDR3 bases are TGTGCCAGCATTACCGGGACAGGGTCACACGAGCAGTACTTC.

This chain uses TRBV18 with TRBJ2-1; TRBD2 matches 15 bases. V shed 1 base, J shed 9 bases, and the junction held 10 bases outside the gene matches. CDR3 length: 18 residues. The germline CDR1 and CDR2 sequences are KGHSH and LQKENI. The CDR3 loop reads CASSPLAGLAGGGGEQFF. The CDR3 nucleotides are TGTGCCAGCTCACCACTCGCAGGACTAGCGGGAGGGGGCGGTGAGCAGTTCTTC.

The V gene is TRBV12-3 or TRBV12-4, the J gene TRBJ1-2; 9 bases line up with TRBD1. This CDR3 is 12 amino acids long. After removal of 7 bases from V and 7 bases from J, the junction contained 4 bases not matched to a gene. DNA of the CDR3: TGTGCCAGCACCGGGACAGGGAGTGGCTACACCTTC. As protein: CASTGTGSGYTF.

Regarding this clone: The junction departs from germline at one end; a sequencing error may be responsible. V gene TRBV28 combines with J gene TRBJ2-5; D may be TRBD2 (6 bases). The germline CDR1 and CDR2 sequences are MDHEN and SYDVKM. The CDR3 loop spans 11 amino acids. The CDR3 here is CASSFSNGRDF. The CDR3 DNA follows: TGTGCCAGCAGTTTCTCCAACGGGAGAGACTTC.

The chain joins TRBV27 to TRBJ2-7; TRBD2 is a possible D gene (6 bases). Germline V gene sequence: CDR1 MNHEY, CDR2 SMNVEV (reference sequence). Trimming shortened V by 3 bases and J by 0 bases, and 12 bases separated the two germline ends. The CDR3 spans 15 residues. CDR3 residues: CASSFAGLVSYEQYF. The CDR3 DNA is TGTGCCAGCAGTTTCGCGGGACTGGTCTCCTACGAGCAGTACTTC.